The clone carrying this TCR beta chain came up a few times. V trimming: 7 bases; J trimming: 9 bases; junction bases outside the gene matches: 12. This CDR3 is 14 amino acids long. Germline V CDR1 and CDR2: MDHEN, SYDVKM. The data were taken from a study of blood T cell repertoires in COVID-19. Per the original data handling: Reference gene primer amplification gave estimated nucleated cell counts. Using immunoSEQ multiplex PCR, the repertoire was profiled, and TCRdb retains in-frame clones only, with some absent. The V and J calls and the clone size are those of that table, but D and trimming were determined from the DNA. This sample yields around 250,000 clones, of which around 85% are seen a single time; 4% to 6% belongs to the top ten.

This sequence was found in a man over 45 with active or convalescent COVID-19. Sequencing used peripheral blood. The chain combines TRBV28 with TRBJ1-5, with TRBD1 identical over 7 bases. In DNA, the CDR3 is TGTGCCAGCAAGACCGGGACAGACCTAAGGCCCCAGCATTTT. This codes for CASKTGTDLRPQHF.